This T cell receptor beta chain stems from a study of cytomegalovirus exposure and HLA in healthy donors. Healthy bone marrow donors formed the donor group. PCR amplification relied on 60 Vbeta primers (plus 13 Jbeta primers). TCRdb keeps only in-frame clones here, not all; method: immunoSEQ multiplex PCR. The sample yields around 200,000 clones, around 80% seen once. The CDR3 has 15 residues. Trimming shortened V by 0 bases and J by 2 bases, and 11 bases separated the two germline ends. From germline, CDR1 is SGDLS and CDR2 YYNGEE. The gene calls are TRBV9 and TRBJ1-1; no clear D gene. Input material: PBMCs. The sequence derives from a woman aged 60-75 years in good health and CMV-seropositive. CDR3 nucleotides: TGTGCCAGCAGCGTAGACAACAGCTTCAACACTGAAGCTTTCTTT. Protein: CASSVDNSFNTEAFF.